Presented here are 26 T cell receptor beta chains from one specimen sequenced in a study of CD4 T cells in relation to SARS-CoV-2 and coronaviruses (dated by TCRdb to about 2021). The antigens these receptors bind are not known. CD4+ T cells from unexposed donors were collected before the COVID-19 pandemic (2011-2018). The EasySep CD4+ T cell isolation kit was used to isolate CD4+ T cells once the cultures had run for about 11 days. To prepare the library, the immunoSEQ multiplex PCR assay was applied. The source is immuneACCESS, and TCRdb retained only in-frame sequences with V and J called. Part of the clones is not carried over; for the studies checked, unresolved V genes explain less than half of this, and the remainder is unexplained. For this sample the table gives roughly 20,000 clones, of which under 80% were detected only once. In total, the top ten clones hold about a sixth of the sample.

The sequencing sample was made of CD4+ T cells from PBMCs, cultured in vitro. The receptor source for this set is a human donor in good health.

The chain has TRBV5-6 and TRBJ1-1; no definite D call. Trimming left V 4 bases short and J 2 bases short, with 6 bases between. Germline V gene lookup returns CDR1 SGHDT and CDR2 YYEEEE. The CDR3 totals 12 residues. The CDR3 DNA reads TGTGCCAGCAGCCTTAAAAACACTGAAGCTTTCTTT. The encoded protein is CASSLKNTEAFF.

This clone was observed once. The chain couples TRBV28 to TRBJ1-2; 8 nucleotides match TRBD1. The CDR3 is made up of 15 amino acids. Germline V lookup: CDR1 MDHEN, CDR2 SYDVKM. The V segment lost 2 bases and the J segment 3 bases; nucleotides outside the gene matches: 5. The CDR3 nucleotides read TGTGCCAGCAGTTTAACGACAGGGGATTACTATGGCTACACCTTC. Amino acids: CASSLTTGDYYGYTF.

The genes are TRBV6-5 and TRBJ1-5; D uncertain. The CDR3 is made up of 15 amino acids. The V end lost 6 bases, the J end lost 7 bases, and 19 bases lay between the germline ends. Germline V lookup: CDR1 MNHEY, CDR2 SVGAGI. CDR3 bases: TGTGCCAGCAGCGGTAAGGGAGGAGGAGGCCAGCCCCAGCATTTT. Translated: CASSGKGGGGQPQHF.

CDR3 residues: CASSLELAAYYEQYF. The CDR3 DNA reads TGTGCCAGCAGTTTGGAACTAGCGGCGTACTACGAGCAGTACTTC. This rearrangement joins TRBV28 to TRBJ2-7; the match to TRBD2 covers 8 bases. Germline assignment: CDR1 MDHEN and CDR2 SYDVKM. This CDR3 region has 15 residues. The junction had 7 bases not matched to a gene; V was cut back by 3 bases and J by 3 bases. The full variable domain, its missing parts supplied by reference TRBV28 and TRBJ2-7, is DVKVTQSSRYLVKRTGEKVFLECVQDMDHENMFWYRQDPGLGLRLIYFSYDVKMKEKGDIPEGYSVSREKKERFSLILESASTNQTSMYLCASSLELAAYYEQYFGPGTRLTVT.

The V gene is TRBV28, the J gene TRBJ1-2; D is unclear. Germline loops: CDR1 MDHEN, CDR2 SYDVKM. V was pared by 5 bases and J by 4 bases, with 20 bases between. The CDR3 totals 16 residues. CDR3 in amino acids: CASSPPGTRIGYGYTF. The CDR3 coding sequence is TGTGCCAGCAGTCCACCGGGAACACGTATTGGCTATGGCTACACCTTC.

V and J are TRBV10-3 and TRBJ1-2; 8 bases agree with TRBD1. J lost 8 bases, V lost 6 bases, and 11 bases had no gene match. The germline CDR1 and CDR2 sequences are ENHRY and SYGVKD. The CDR3 contains 14 residues. CDR3 region: CAISGGQGVWGYTF. In DNA form, the CDR3 reads TGTGCCATCAGCGGTGGACAGGGCGTATGGGGCTACACCTTC.

The CDR3 loop is CASSVGTVAGYTF. CDR3 nucleotide sequence: TGTGCCAGCAGCGTAGGCACGGTAGCGGGCTACACCTTC. The chain combines TRBV9 with TRBJ1-2; D is unclear. This CDR3 has 13 amino acids. Germline V lookup: CDR1 SGDLS, CDR2 YYNGEE. Trimming shortened V by 0 bases and J by 8 bases, and 11 bases separated the two germline ends.

The chain combines TRBV5-1 with TRBJ2-2; D is perhaps TRBD2 (5 bases). The ends were cut back, 4 bases at V and 0 bases at J, with 16 bases in the middle. This CDR3 region has 17 residues. In germline, CDR1 is SGHRS, CDR2 YFSETQ. The chain's CDR3 is CASSTTRGTANTGELFF. CDR3 bases: TGCGCCAGCAGCACAACTAGAGGAACAGCGAACACCGGGGAGCTGTTTTTT.

This clone has just one count. The chain recombines TRBV7-3 with TRBJ1-3; tentatively, D is TRBD1 (6 bases). CDR1 SGHTA and CDR2 FQGTGA come from the germline V gene. CDR3 length: 14 amino acids. Between the trimmed V and J ends, which lost 4 bases and 4 bases, there was a span of 11 bases. Here the CDR3 DNA reads TGTGCCAGCAGCTCCCAGGGGTCCGGAAACACCATATATTTT. This encodes CASSSQGSGNTIYF.

The chain carries TRBV24-1 and TRBJ2-7; 10 bases line up with TRBD1. The CDR3 is 13 amino acids. The V gene's germline CDR1 is KGHDR and CDR2 SFDVKD. V dropped 8 bases and J dropped 6; count of bases not matched to a gene: 6. CDR3: CATNSGTGVEQYF. DNA for the CDR3: TGTGCCACCAACTCCGGGACAGGGGTCGAGCAGTACTTC.

This clone was recorded a few times. The rearrangement uses TRBV6-5 and TRBJ2-7; TRBD1 aligns across 8 bases. The germline gives CDR1 MNHEY, CDR2 SVGAGI. The CDR3 covers 15 residues. V gave up 7 bases and J gave up 5 bases; unmatched junction bases: 13. The CDR3 spells CASKKTQGAQNEQYF. DNA of the CDR3: TGTGCCAGCAAAAAGACCCAGGGGGCGCAGAACGAGCAGTACTTC.

This clone was seen a handful of times. The chain recombines TRBV24-1 with TRBJ2-5; D is perhaps TRBD2 (5 bases). V lost 3 bases, J lost 4 bases, and 5 bases lay in between. Germline assignment: CDR1 KGHDR and CDR2 SFDVKD. The CDR3 has 12 residues. The CDR3 region has the DNA TGTGCCACCAGTGATGAGGGAGAGACCCAGTACTTC. Protein sequence: CATSDEGETQYF.

The V and J genes are TRBV19 and TRBJ2-6; D call uncertain. From germline, CDR1 is LNHDA and CDR2 SQIVND (reference sequence). The CDR3 consists of 16 residues. The V end was cut by 1 base, the J end by 0 bases, with 7 bases between. The CDR3 region is CASSIGLGSGANVLTF. The CDR3, as DNA: TGTGCCAGTAGTATAGGTTTGGGCTCTGGGGCCAACGTCCTGACTTTC.

This rearrangement joins TRBV18 to TRBJ1-1, with TRBD1 matching over 8 bases. CDR1 is KGHSH and CDR2 is LQKENI in the germline V gene. The CDR3 loop spans 18 amino acids. The junction had 11 bases not matched to a gene; V was cut back by 2 bases and J by 0 bases. CDR3 in amino acids: CASSPKPGTGPLNTEAFF. In DNA, the CDR3 is TGTGCCAGCTCACCAAAACCCGGGACAGGACCCTTGAACACTGAAGCTTTCTTT.

This sequence joins TRBV5-6 and TRBJ2-1; tentatively, D is TRBD2 (6 bases). V was trimmed by 4 bases and J by 0 bases, leaving 17 bases between them. The CDR3 extends over 17 amino acids. Per germline, CDR1 SGHDT and CDR2 YYEEEE. CDR3 residues: CASSPEGPGSSYNEQFF. The CDR3 DNA follows: TGTGCCAGCAGCCCGGAGGGTCCGGGTAGCTCCTACAATGAGCAGTTCTTC. The full variable domain, its missing parts supplied by reference TRBV5-6 and TRBJ2-1, is DAGVTQSPTHLIKTRGQQVTLRCSPKSGHDTVSWYQQALGQGPQFIFQYYEEEERQRGNFPDRFSGHQFPNYSSELNVNALLLGDSALYLCASSPEGPGSSYNEQFFGPGTRLTVL.

This chain uses TRBV5-1 with TRBJ2-1, with TRBD2 matching 8 bases. V shed 3 bases, J shed 5 bases, and the junction held 10 bases outside the gene matches. The CDR3 is 16 residues long. Per germline, CDR1 SGHRS and CDR2 YFSETQ. The DNA for the CDR3 is TGCGCCAGCAGCTCGATCAGCGGGAGACGCCACAATGAGCAGTTCTTC. It is translated as CASSSISGRRHNEQFF. The variable domain in full, with the rest retrieved from reference TRBV5-1 and TRBJ2-1, is KAGVTQTPRYLIKTRGQQVTLSCSPISGHRSVSWYQQTPGQGLQFLFEYFSETQRNKGNFPGRFSGRQFSNSRSEMNVSTLELGDSALYLCASSSISGRRHNEQFFGPGTRLTVL.

The V gene is TRBV19, the J gene TRBJ1-5; D ambiguous. CDR1 LNHDA and CDR2 SQIVND come from the germline V gene (reference sequence). The V gene lost 4 bases and the J gene lost 6 bases, with 16 bases spanning the gap. The CDR3 sequence is 15 residues long. The CDR3 DNA reads TGTGCCAGTAGTAGGGGAACAGTACTCACTCAGCCCCAGCATTTT. Translating it yields CASSRGTVLTQPQHF.

V and J are TRBV14 and TRBJ2-5; possible D gene TRBD1, 6 bases. Germline-derived CDR1 and CDR2 are SGHDN and FVKESK. Trimming removed 3 bases from V and 4 bases from J, with 9 bases in between. This CDR3 region has 13 residues. The CDR3 sequence is CASSQGAGETQYF. CDR3 nucleotide sequence: TGTGCCAGCAGCCAGGGGGCCGGAGAGACCCAGTACTTC.

The gene calls are TRBV28 and TRBJ2-2; maybe TRBD2 (6 bases). Trimming left V 7 bases short and J 1 base short, with 10 bases between. Germline loops: CDR1 MDHEN, CDR2 SYDVKM. CDR3 length equals 14 residues. As DNA, the CDR3 is TGTGCCAGCATTGTGGGAGGGAACACCGGGGAGCTGTTTTTT. This encodes CASIVGGNTGELFF.

The V and J genes are TRBV9 and TRBJ2-5; the match to TRBD2 covers 8 bases. The CDR3 runs to 15 residues. CDR1 is SGDLS and CDR2 is YYNGEE in the germline V gene. The junction had 3 bases not matched to a gene; V was cut back by 2 bases and J by 0 bases. DNA for the CDR3: TGTGCCAGCAGCGTTGGCGGGAGGAACCAAGAGACCCAGTACTTC. Amino acids: CASSVGGRNQETQYF.

The rearrangement links TRBV4-1 to TRBJ2-7; perhaps TRBD2 as D (6 bases). V was cut by 4 bases and J by 2 bases, with 12 bases left in between. Germline loops: CDR1 MGHRA, CDR2 YSYEKL. This CDR3 is 14 amino acids long. In DNA form, the CDR3 reads TGCGCCAGCAGCCCACGGGAGTTGGCCTACGAGCAGTACTTC. Encoded protein: CASSPRELAYEQYF.

The chain employs TRBV7-2 and TRBJ2-3; D is possibly TRBD1 (6 bases). From germline, CDR1 is SGHTA and CDR2 FQGNSA. The CDR3 consists of 15 residues. Trimming stripped 1 base from V and 2 bases from J, with 10 bases between. CDR3 loop: CASSLGGHPTDTQYF. CDR3 DNA sequence: TGTGCCAGCAGCTTAGGGGGACACCCCACAGATACGCAGTATTTT.

This clone has only a few counts. The CDR3 protein is CASSLENYEQYF. As DNA, the CDR3 is TGTGCCAGCAGCTTAGAAAACTACGAGCAGTACTTC. The chain has TRBV7-9 and TRBJ2-7, with D unclear. Germline CDR1 and CDR2: SEHNR and FQNEAQ (reference sequence). Deletions cut 1 base from V and 3 bases from J, with 4 bases between. CDR3 length: 12 amino acids.

The chain couples TRBV20-1 to TRBJ2-5; D unresolved. Germline CDR1 DFQATT, CDR2 SNEGSKA (reference sequence). V was shortened by 4 bases and J by 3 bases, with 3 bases between the two germline ends. This CDR3 region has 10 residues. The CDR3 sequence: CSAKKETQYF. The DNA for the CDR3 is TGCAGTGCTAAAAAAGAGACCCAGTACTTC.

This sequence joins TRBV5-1 and TRBJ1-2; 7 bases are a match to TRBD1. This CDR3 spans 15 amino acids. The germline CDR1 and CDR2 sequences are SGHRS and YFSETQ. Trimming at V came to 0 bases and at J to 4 bases, leaving 6 bases not matched to a gene. CDR3 DNA: TGCGCCAGCAGCTTGGAAGCGGACAGGCTCTATGGCTACACCTTC. Amino acid sequence: CASSLEADRLYGYTF.

CDR3 amino acids: CATSRDWGGQGSYEQYF. In DNA, the CDR3 is TGTGCCACCAGCAGAGATTGGGGGGGGCAGGGTTCCTACGAGCAGTACTTC. This chain connects TRBV15 to TRBJ2-7, with D perhaps matching TRBD2 (7 bases). Trimming removed 0 bases from V and 1 base from J, with 16 bases in between. The CDR3 spans 17 residues. The V gene's germline CDR1 is LNHNV and CDR2 YYDKDF (reference sequence).